This T cell receptor (beta chain) comes out of a study of metastatic and nonmetastatic thyroid tumors. Study-level information: For malignant and benign thyroid patients, tumor or nodule tissue and blood were the sources whose repertoires were compared.

Thyroid surgery had not been preceded by any treatment in any patient. This clone was counted at least ten times. Its antigen is unidentified. Whole-study findings and limits: Relative to benign nodules, malignant thyroid tumors were reportedly characterized by significantly elevated TCR beta diversity in blood and tumor.

In the original workflow: Using the CDR3 differences seen across clinicopathological groups, the authors built a distant-metastasis classifier for papillary thyroid cancer, which was meant to discriminate distant-metastatic patients. MiXCR was used by TCRdb to re-call the PCR reads. TCRdb's processing, not the authors', yielded these V and J calls. The sample records about 69,000 clones, over 12% being singletons. CDR1 is KGHSY, CDR2 FQNENV, per germline. J lost 0 bases, V lost 1 base, and 5 bases had no gene match. The CDR3 is 18 amino acids. The sample comprised blood. This TCR derives from a male donor with papillary thyroid cancer or a benign thyroid nodule (not recorded which). Some clones in this sample may be carry-over from other donors' samples. J is TRBJ1-3 and V is TRBV16; 11 bases line up with TRBD1. In DNA, the CDR3 is TGTGCCAGCAGCCAATTCGGACAGGGGGCGATCTCTGGAAACACCATATATTTT. Translating gives CASSQFGQGAISGNTIYF.